This paragraph reports one TCR beta chain. What it binds is unknown. The source of the sample is a study of post-analysis software for immune sequencing data. The CDR3 covers 13 residues. Germline CDR1 MNHNS, CDR2 SASEGT. With 6 bases removed from V and 6 bases from J, the gap between germline ends came to 15 bases. cDNA libraries of TCR beta carried unique molecular identifiers. Each CDR3 protein is one row after TCRdb ran MiXCR on the PCR reads. The profile shows fewer than 850,000 distinct CDR3 sequences, about 27% of them singletons. Study-level findings and limits: About five TRBV segments appeared more often in patients than in controls, and TRBV5-6, TRBV5-1 and TRBV20-1 were among these.

The sequenced sample was blood. V gene TRBV6-1 combines with J gene TRBJ2-7, with a weak D call TRBD1 (6 bases). This clonotype was sampled from a girl aged 5 to 17 with multiple sclerosis. The CDR3 DNA reads as TGTGCCAGCAGACAGGGCCCCGCGGGCGAGCAGTACTTC. This gives the protein CASRQGPAGEQYF.